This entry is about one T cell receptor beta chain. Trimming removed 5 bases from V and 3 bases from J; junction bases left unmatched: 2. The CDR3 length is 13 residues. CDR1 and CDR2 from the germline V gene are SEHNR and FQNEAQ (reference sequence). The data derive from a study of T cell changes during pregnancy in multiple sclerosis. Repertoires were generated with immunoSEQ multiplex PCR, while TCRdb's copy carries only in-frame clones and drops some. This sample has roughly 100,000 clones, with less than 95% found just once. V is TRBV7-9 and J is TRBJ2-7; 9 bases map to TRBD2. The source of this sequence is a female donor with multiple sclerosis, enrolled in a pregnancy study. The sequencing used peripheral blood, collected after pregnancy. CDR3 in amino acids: CASSPSGNYEQYF. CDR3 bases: TGTGCCAGCAGCCCTAGCGGGAACTACGAGCAGTACTTC.